What follows are 28 T cell receptor beta chains derived from one specimen sequenced in a study of T-cell memory formation after mild COVID-19. MiXCR was run by TCRdb on the 5' RACE reads, yielding one entry per CDR3 protein. Among 400,000 to 550,000 distinct CDR3 sequences listed, roughly 25% were seen once. The sample comprised PBMCs or a T cell subset sorted from them (not recorded which). The source is an adult woman who had mild COVID-19 (a few samples of this study predate the infection). Cell type and time point are not known.

This clonotype was picked up a small number of times. V is TRBV12-3 or TRBV12-4 and J is TRBJ2-1, with 9 bases that match TRBD2. After removal of 4 bases from V and 4 bases from J, the junction contained 14 bases not matched to a gene. CDR3 length: 18 amino acids. Here the CDR3 DNA reads TGTGCCAGCAGTTGGGGTTTCCTAAGCGGGAGGCCGTACAATGAGCAGTTCTTC. It is translated as CASSWGFLSGRPYNEQFF.

The V call is TRBV7-2, the J call TRBJ1-1; TRBD1 might be the D (5 bases). The CDR3 loop spans 17 amino acids. Trimming shortened V by 5 bases and J by 3 bases, and 22 bases separated the two germline ends. In germline, CDR1 is SGHTA, CDR2 FQGNSA. CDR3 residues: CASSPRRRGWGDTEAFF. The DNA of the CDR3 is TGTGCCAGCAGCCCTAGGAGGCGGGGCTGGGGGGACACTGAAGCTTTCTTT. The variable domain in full, with the rest retrieved from reference TRBV7-2 and TRBJ1-1, is GAGVSQSPSNKVTEKGKDVELRCDPISGHTALYWYRQSLGQGLEFLIYFQGNSAPDKSGLPSDRFSAERTGGSVSTLTIQRTQQEDSAVYLCASSPRRRGWGDTEAFFGQGTRLTVV.

This clonotype showed up just a few times. V gene TRBV4-1 combines with J gene TRBJ2-3, with D perhaps matching TRBD2 (5 bases). With 6 bases removed from V and 3 bases from J, the gap between germline ends came to 13 bases. Germline V gene data show CDR1 as MGHRA and CDR2 as YSYEKL. The CDR3 sequence is 14 residues long. This CDR3 reads CASRSIGGTDTQYF. CDR3 DNA: TGCGCCAGCAGGTCAATAGGCGGGACAGATACGCAGTATTTT.

This clonotype was seen at least ten times. V gene TRBV7-2 combines with J gene TRBJ2-2; 13 bases match TRBD2. Germline trimming cut 5 bases from V and 5 bases from J; bases unmatched to any gene: 8. The CDR3 is made up of 17 amino acids. Germline V gene sequence: CDR1 SGHTA, CDR2 FQGNSA. The CDR3 sequence: CASSGRLAGGPTGELFF. CDR3 coding DNA: TGTGCCAGCAGCGGCCGACTAGCGGGAGGCCCAACCGGGGAGCTGTTTTTT.

The CDR3 reads CATSDPGTTGLKQFF. Written as DNA, the CDR3 is TGTGCCACCAGTGACCCCGGGACGACGGGCTTGAAGCAGTTCTTC. The V gene is TRBV24-1, the J gene TRBJ2-1; D may be TRBD1 or TRBD2 (5 bases each). This CDR3 region has 15 residues. Trimming removed 4 bases at V and 11 bases at J, with 20 bases between. Looked up from germline, CDR1 is KGHDR and CDR2 is SFDVKD.

This clonotype was recorded a few times. The chain recombines TRBV12-3 or TRBV12-4 with TRBJ1-1; no clear D. The length of the CDR3 is 14 residues. Deletions cut 4 bases from V and 6 bases from J, with 15 bases between. The CDR3 sequence: CASSSHNLGAEAFF. The CDR3 coding sequence is TGTGCCAGCAGTTCCCACAACCTGGGCGCTGAAGCTTTCTTT.

V and J are TRBV3-1 and TRBJ2-7; D unclear. CDR3 length: 14 amino acids. Germline V lookup: CDR1 LGHDT, CDR2 YNNKEL (reference sequence). Trimming removed 0 bases from V and 3 bases from J, with 9 bases in between. CDR3 region: CASSQDYGSYEQYF. As DNA, the CDR3 is TGTGCCAGCAGCCAAGACTACGGCAGCTACGAGCAGTACTTC.

This chain joins TRBV29-1 and TRBJ1-2; no clear D gene. Germline CDR1 is SQVTM and CDR2 is ANQGSEA. CDR3 size: 12 residues. Trimming removed 4 bases at V and 5 bases at J, with 11 bases between. CDR3: CSVGREGYGYTF. In DNA, the CDR3 is TGCAGCGTTGGCCGGGAGGGTTATGGCTACACCTTC.

A few counts support this clonotype. The chain carries TRBV4-3 and TRBJ1-5; 10 bases fit TRBD1. The J segment lost 11 bases and the V segment lost 2 bases, leaving 15 bases of the junction unmatched. The CDR3 sequence is 17 residues long. Germline CDR1 LGHNA, CDR2 YSLEER. CDR3 residues: CASSQHSRDRGAGAQHF. The DNA for the CDR3 is TGCGCCAGCAGCCAACACTCTCGGGACAGGGGTGCGGGGGCCCAGCATTTT.

This sequence joins TRBV2 and TRBJ2-4; TRBD1 matches at 10 bases. The germline V gene encodes CDR1 SNHLY and CDR2 FYNNEI. The CDR3 totals 19 residues. V gave up 4 bases and J gave up 6 bases; unmatched junction bases: 18. The CDR3 region has the DNA TGTGCCAGCAGTGCTGACCCGGGACAGGGGCCGGAGATATCAAACATTCAGTACTTC. It encodes CASSADPGQGPEISNIQYF.

This rearrangement joins TRBV5-1 to TRBJ1-4; D gene ambiguous. V was trimmed by 0 bases and J by 2 bases, leaving 8 bases between them. CDR3 length: 15 residues. Germline CDR1 and CDR2: SGHRS and YFSETQ. CDR3: CASSLAWETNEKLFF. The DNA for the CDR3 is TGCGCCAGCAGCTTGGCTTGGGAGACTAATGAAAAACTGTTTTTT.

The CDR3 loop reads CASSQASGGARDTQYF. The DNA for the CDR3 is TGCGCCAGCAGCCAAGCTAGCGGGGGGGCAAGAGATACGCAGTATTTT. V and J are TRBV4-1 and TRBJ2-3, with 12 bases lining up with TRBD2. The germline V gene encodes CDR1 MGHRA and CDR2 YSYEKL. The CDR3 length is 16 residues. Losses at the gene ends were 1 base for V and 5 bases for J; bases not matched to a gene: 4.

This chain uses TRBV20-1 with TRBJ1-6; 10 nucleotides align to TRBD1. Germline CDR1 and CDR2: DFQATT and SNEGSKA (reference sequence). V gave up 3 bases and J gave up 4 bases; unmatched junction bases: 9. The CDR3 extends over 17 amino acids. The CDR3 loop reads CSARARQGARYNSPLHF. The CDR3 nucleotides read TGCAGTGCTAGGGCTAGACAGGGGGCGCGTTATAATTCACCCCTCCACTTT.

V usage is TRBV19 and J usage is TRBJ2-7; TRBD1 matches at 8 bases. In germline, CDR1 is LNHDA, CDR2 SQIVND (reference sequence). CDR3 size: 14 residues. V dropped 5 bases and J dropped 1; count of bases not matched to a gene: 4. For the CDR3, the DNA is TGTGCCAGTAGTGCTCAGGGGGCTTCCTACGAGCAGTACTTC. Translating it yields CASSAQGASYEQYF. The variable domain in full, with the rest retrieved from reference TRBV19 and TRBJ2-7, is DGGITQSPKYLFRKEGQNVTLSCEQNLNHDAMYWYRQDPGQGLRLIYYSQIVNDFQKGDIAEGYSVSREKKESFPLTVTSAQKNPTAFYLCASSAQGASYEQYFGPGTRLTVT.

The chain has TRBV2 and TRBJ1-5, with a weak D call TRBD1 (5 bases). Trimming pared 6 bases from V and 5 bases from J, leaving 8 bases between. The CDR3 loop spans 12 amino acids. Germline CDR1 SNHLY, CDR2 FYNNEI. As DNA, the CDR3 is TGTGCCAGCAGCAGGGTGGATCAGCCCCAGCATTTT. The encoded protein is CASSRVDQPQHF. Full variable domain (missing parts from reference TRBV2 and TRBJ1-5): EPEVTQTPSHQVTQMGQEVILRCVPISNHLYFYWYRQILGQKVEFLVSFYNNEISEKSEIFDDQFSVERPDGSNFTLKIRSTKLEDSAMYFCASSRVDQPQHFGDGTRLSIL.

A few counts support this clonotype. The rearrangement joins TRBV10-3 to TRBJ1-1; D gene unclear. Germline CDR1 is ENHRY and CDR2 is SYGVKD. Trimming removed 7 bases at V and 2 bases at J, with 14 bases between. This CDR3 comprises 14 residues. As DNA, the CDR3 is TGTGCCATCAAGGTGAACGGAGGAAACACTGAAGCTTTCTTT. Translation gives CAIKVNGGNTEAFF.

This chain links TRBV13 with TRBJ1-1; 7 bases map to TRBD1. Trimming cost V 5 bases and J 0 bases; bases outside gene matches: 6. Germline lookup yields CDR1 PRHDT and CDR2 FYEKMQ (reference sequence). The CDR3 loop spans 15 amino acids. CDR3 region: CASSQRQGLNTEAFF. The CDR3 bases are TGTGCCAGCAGCCAACGACAGGGATTGAACACTGAAGCTTTCTTT. Based on the CDR3 plus reference TRBV13 and TRBJ1-1, the full variable domain is AAGVIQSPRHLIKEKRETATLKCYPIPRHDTVYWYQQGPGQDPQFLISFYEKMQSDKGSIPDRFSAQQFSDYHSELNMSSLELGDSALYFCASSQRQGLNTEAFFGQGTRLTVV.

This clonotype was recorded a few times. The CDR3 DNA reads TGTGCCAGCAGCCGAGCGGGGTTCTACGAGCAGTACTTC. Translated: CASSRAGFYEQYF. The V gene is TRBV3-1, the J gene TRBJ2-7; 7 bases match TRBD2. The CDR3 has 13 amino acids. V gave up 4 bases and J gave up 3 bases; unmatched junction bases: 3. Germline loops: CDR1 LGHDT, CDR2 YNNKEL (reference sequence).

This clonotype has only a few counts. The chain joins TRBV10-3 to TRBJ2-7; TRBD2 matches 10 bases. This CDR3 comprises 17 residues. The V and J ends lost 1 base and 0 bases, in that order; junction bases with no gene match: 6. Per the germline V gene, CDR1 is ENHRY and CDR2 is SYGVKD. The CDR3 is CAISELGTSAVSYEQYF. The DNA for the CDR3 is TGTGCCATCAGTGAGTTAGGGACTAGCGCCGTCTCCTACGAGCAGTACTTC.

The CDR3 DNA follows: TGTGCCAGCAGCTTTACGTATCTAGGAAAGGGGACCCAGTACTTC. This translates into CASSFTYLGKGTQYF. The gene calls are TRBV7-6 and TRBJ2-5; D unresolved. This CDR3 spans 15 amino acids. V gave up 3 bases and J gave up 7 bases, with 18 bases separating them. The germline V gene has CDR1 SGHVS and CDR2 FNYEAQ.

The chain employs TRBV7-9 and TRBJ2-7; 7 nucleotides agree with TRBD1. CDR3 length equals 14 residues. Germline loops: CDR1 SEHNR, CDR2 FQNEAQ (reference sequence). V lost 5 bases and J lost 2; bases outside the gene matches: 6. The CDR3 here is CASSTLTGTYEQYF. CDR3 coding DNA: TGTGCCAGCAGCACCCTGACAGGGACCTACGAGCAGTACTTC.

J is TRBJ2-7 and V is TRBV20-1; D is undetermined. CDR3 length: 12 amino acids. CDR1 and CDR2 from the germline V gene are DFQATT and SNEGSKA (reference sequence). CDR3 in DNA: TGCAGCGCGTGGGCCGATTCCTACGAGCAGTACTTC. Residues: CSAWADSYEQYF.

The chain uses TRBV7-2 and TRBJ2-2, with 9 nucleotides matching TRBD2. The CDR3 runs to 17 residues. J lost 7 bases, V lost 4 bases, and 13 bases had no gene match. CDR1 is SGHTA and CDR2 is FQGNSA in the germline V gene. The CDR3 region is CASSSSRREGLGGELFF. In DNA form, the CDR3 reads TGTGCCAGCAGCTCCAGTAGGCGGGAGGGCCTCGGCGGGGAGCTGTTTTTT.

This chain connects TRBV12-3 or TRBV12-4 to TRBJ2-1; 11 bases match TRBD2. CDR3 length: 15 amino acids. Trimming took 5 bases from V and 14 from J; bases not matched to a gene: 14. This CDR3 reads CASSPLAGGLGQEFF. CDR3 DNA sequence: TGTGCCAGCAGTCCATTAGCGGGAGGGTTAGGTCAGGAGTTCTTC.

This clonotype occurred a few times. The CDR3 sequence: CASSLSFGSNTGELFF. The DNA of the CDR3 is TGTGCCAGCAGCTTATCGTTCGGATCGAACACCGGGGAGCTGTTTTTT. V gene TRBV7-8 combines with J gene TRBJ2-2; D gene ambiguous. V was trimmed by 2 bases and J by 0 bases, leaving 10 bases between them. This CDR3 region has 16 residues. Germline lookup yields CDR1 SGHVS and CDR2 FQNEAQ.

This clonotype showed up just a few times. The V and J genes are TRBV10-2 and TRBJ2-7; D is tentatively TRBD1 or TRBD2 (5 bases each). Per the germline V gene, CDR1 is WSHSY and CDR2 is SAAADI. Between the trimmed V and J ends, which lost 0 bases and 3 bases, there was a span of 15 bases. The length of the CDR3 is 16 residues. The CDR3 region has the DNA TGCGCCAGCAGTGAGTCGCGAAGGGGTGGACTCTACGAGCAGTACTTC. As protein: CASSESRRGGLYEQYF.

This clonotype was seen only a few times. The chain combines TRBV6-5 with TRBJ2-7; 9 bases match TRBD1. Germline-derived CDR1 and CDR2 are MNHEY and SVGAGI. V lost 10 bases and J lost 6; bases outside the gene matches: 13. The CDR3 is 14 residues long. Written as DNA, the CDR3 is TGTGCCACCAAACCGGGACAGGGACGCTCCGAGCAGTACTTC. It encodes CATKPGQGRSEQYF.

This clonotype came up a few times. The chain employs TRBV12-3 or TRBV12-4 and TRBJ2-7; perhaps TRBD1 as D (6 bases). The CDR3 is made up of 14 amino acids. Trimming pared 3 bases from V and 2 bases from J, leaving 11 bases between. CDR3 DNA sequence: TGTGCCAGCAGTTTCCAGGGGATGGCCTACGAGCAGTACTTC. Translating gives CASSFQGMAYEQYF.